The TCR beta chain under discussion was sequenced for a study of T cells in Graves' hyperthyroidism and ophthalmopathy (dated by TCRdb to the late 2010s). The study in broad terms: Peripheral blood samples were taken at initial diagnosis, before any treatment was given. A discovery cohort of about a hundred patients, roughly 45 with Graves' ophthalmopathy and under 60 with stable Graves' hyperthyroidism, was used to find distinguishing TCR V-J signatures. Prospective prediction of ophthalmopathy was tested in an independent validation cohort of fewer than 20 hyperthyroidism patients and some 17 patients who later progressed to ophthalmopathy. The 75 to 100 discovery patients were divided at random into training and test sets in a 7:3 ratio. The study also compared thyroid tissue and blood T-cell repertoires from more than 5 Graves' hyperthyroidism patients. Once sampling was done, hyperthyroidism patients were given methimazole at a starting dose of 30 mg daily, whereas ophthalmopathy patients were given high-dose intravenous methylprednisolone. According to the paper, TCR Vbeta CDR3 sequencing was carried out on about 140 peripheral blood samples, which came from some 41 ophthalmopathy, fewer than 80 hyperthyroidism and some 17 progressor patients.

Ophthalmopathy patients had moderately to severely active disease, with a Clinical Activity Score of 3 or more, a NOSPECS grade of 4 or more, and a disease duration of less than 3 months. Exclusion was applied to patients with uncontrolled infections, other autoimmune diseases, pregnancy or lactation. Diagnoses were based on clinical symptoms, serum thyroxine and TRAb, thyroid ultrasound and orbital computed tomography. PBMCs were separated from around 9.1 ml of fresh peripheral blood using Ficoll-Paque density gradient centrifugation. Trizol reagent was used to extract total RNA, and RNA quality was then checked on an Agilent 2100 Bioanalyzer. Findings and caveats that apply to the study as a whole: A 13 V-J signature model separated ophthalmopathy from stable hyperthyroidism, with just over 85% sensitivity and roughly 81% specificity in cross-validation and 80%/75% in testing. Most expanded thyroid clonotypes (frequency above 0.001) were also found in blood, which suggests that blood repertoires may mirror thyroid immune responses. No statistical method was used to set the sample size in advance, and investigators knew the group allocation. In validation, the model predicted progression to ophthalmopathy with roughly 70% sensitivity and roughly 75% specificity, a median of 6.5 months before onset.

On this clonotype: Its recognized antigen is unknown. Mismatch with germline at one junction end may stem from a read error.

The TCR beta CDR3 regions were amplified from the RNA transcripts. The first round of RT-PCR for the TCR CDR3 was performed with the HTBI primer set and the Qiagen OneStep RT-PCR kit. The libraries were constructed in a second round of multiplex PCR and then size-selected and purified. Libraries were sequenced paired-end with 100 bp reads on an Illumina HiSeq2000. Per the authors' processing: SOAPnuke was used to process the raw data, removing reads that contained adapters or uncalled bases, had a mean Phred below 15, or lacked an exact match to the constant primer or identifier. High-quality paired reads were merged using COPE v1.2.5, and each unique nucleotide sequence was defined as a clonotype. Clonotypes were aligned to IMGT TRBV, TRBD and TRBJ reference segments using MiTCR v1.1. The analysis was restricted to V-J combinations with a frequency above 0.0001, which together covered 98% to 99.2% of the repertoires. A TCS score was defined as the ratio of F50 (clonal expansion) to E x V (chaos), with BLOSUM62-based TCRdist applied between CDR3 peptides within each V-J. Welch's t-statistics and random forest reduced roughly 540 V-J features to roughly 13, which were used in a naive Bayes classifier (R e1071). The Morisita-Horn index was used to measure how similar the thyroid and blood repertoires were. Through fastp at Q25 and MiXCR, TCRdb rebuilt clones from the public reads, retaining in-frame beta chains. CDR3 protein sequences are deduplicated, and each keeps its most common genes and DNA. The V and J calls follow TCRdb's processing rather than the paper's. The sample table holds more than 500,000 distinct CDR3 sequences, of which roughly 14% were seen once. About 3.9% of the sample is held by the ten biggest clonotypes.

Including the terminal cysteine and phenylalanine, the CDR3 comprises 16 residues. Of the read, only the CDR3 DNA is kept; its 48 bases are in frame from base 1. As encoded in the germline V gene, CDR1 is MDHEN while CDR2 is SYDVKM. Sequencing was performed on blood. This receptor was obtained from a woman aged 40 to 50 with Graves' ophthalmopathy. The rearranged chain carries TRBV28 and TRBJ2-5, with 7 junctional bases fitting TRBD2. The CDR3 has the sequence CASSFVLAEPEETQYF. The nucleotides are TGTGCTAGCAGTTTTGTCCTAGCGGAGCCAGAAGAGACCCAGTACTTC.